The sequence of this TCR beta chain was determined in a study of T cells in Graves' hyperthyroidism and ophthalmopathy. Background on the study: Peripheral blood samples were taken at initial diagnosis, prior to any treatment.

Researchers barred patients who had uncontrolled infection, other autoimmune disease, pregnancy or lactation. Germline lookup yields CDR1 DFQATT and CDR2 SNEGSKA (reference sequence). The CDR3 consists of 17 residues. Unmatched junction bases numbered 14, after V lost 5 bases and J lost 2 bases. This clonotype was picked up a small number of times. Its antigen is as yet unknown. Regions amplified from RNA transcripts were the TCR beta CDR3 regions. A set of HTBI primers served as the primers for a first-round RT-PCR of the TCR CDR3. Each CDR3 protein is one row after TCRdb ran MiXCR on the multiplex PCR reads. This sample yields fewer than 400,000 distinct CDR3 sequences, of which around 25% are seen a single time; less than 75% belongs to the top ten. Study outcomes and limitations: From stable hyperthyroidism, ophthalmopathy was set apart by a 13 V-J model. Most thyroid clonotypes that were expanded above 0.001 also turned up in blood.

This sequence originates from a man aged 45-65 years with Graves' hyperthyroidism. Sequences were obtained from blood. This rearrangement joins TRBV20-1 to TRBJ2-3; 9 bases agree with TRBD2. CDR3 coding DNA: TGCAGTGCTCCAAAAGTCTCTAGCGGGACTAACACAGATACGCAGTATTTT. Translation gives CSAPKVSSGTNTDTQYF.